What follows are 30 T cell receptor beta chains derived from one specimen sequenced in a study of cytomegalovirus exposure and HLA in healthy donors. Vbeta (60) and Jbeta (13) primers were used in the PCR. The method was immunoSEQ multiplex PCR; TCRdb's version includes in-frame clones alone and lacks a portion of them. The sample lists 150,000 to 160,000 clones; around 68% were seen once. Source material: PBMCs. Every receptor here comes from a man aged 30-40 years in good health and CMV-seronegative.

V is TRBV7-9 and J is TRBJ1-1; 8 bases line up with TRBD1. Losses at the gene ends were 5 bases for V and 4 bases for J; bases not matched to a gene: 3. Germline CDR1 reads SEHNR; CDR2 reads FQNEAQ (reference sequence). This CDR3 region has 13 residues. CDR3 sequence reads: CASSPTGGTEAFF. Here the CDR3 DNA reads TGTGCCAGCAGCCCCACAGGGGGCACTGAAGCTTTCTTT.

The chain carries TRBV5-1 and TRBJ2-3, with a tentative D call TRBD2 (5 bases). The CDR3 is made up of 15 amino acids. Trimming left V 0 bases short and J 4 bases short, with 12 bases between. Germline CDR1 reads SGHRS; CDR2 reads YFSETQ. CDR3 bases: TGCGCCAGCAGCTTGGACGGCCTGAGGGCAGATACGCAGTATTTT. Its protein product is CASSLDGLRADTQYF.

The chain joins TRBV7-9 to TRBJ2-3, with D possibly being TRBD2 (5 bases). CDR3 length: 16 residues. V lost 5 bases and J 4 bases, leaving 19 bases between the germline ends. Per germline, CDR1 SEHNR and CDR2 FQNEAQ (reference sequence). DNA for the CDR3: TGTGCCAGCAGCCAAGGGCTACTAGGGTTCGCAGATACGCAGTATTTT. Translated, it gives CASSQGLLGFADTQYF.

Remarks on this clone: A junction end diverges from the germline sequence, so it may reflect a read error. The chain combines TRBV7-7 with TRBJ2-1, with D unclear. The CDR3 extends over 13 amino acids. Germline-derived CDR1 and CDR2 are SSHAT and FNYEAQ (reference sequence). CDR3: CASSLGDDNEQFF. CDR3 sequence (DNA): TGTGCTAGCAGCTTAGGAGATGACAATGAGCAGTTCTTC.

The chain employs TRBV4-3 and TRBJ2-3; 7 bases line up with TRBD1. This CDR3 spans 16 amino acids. The V gene's germline CDR1 is LGHNA and CDR2 YSLEER. V shed 3 bases, J shed 5 bases, and the junction held 11 bases outside the gene matches. The CDR3: CASSQMGRQGKDTQYF. CDR3 nucleotide sequence: TGCGCCAGCAGCCAGATGGGTCGACAGGGAAAAGATACGCAGTATTTT.

The chain is built from TRBV27 and TRBJ1-1; possible D gene TRBD1, 5 bases. CDR3 length: 15 amino acids. Germline CDR1 and CDR2: MNHEY and SMNVEV (reference sequence). Trimming pared 8 bases from V and 4 bases from J, leaving 20 bases between. In DNA form, the CDR3 reads TGTGCCAGCCGCCCCCCTGGACAAAGGAGCACTGAAGCTTTCTTT. It encodes CASRPPGQRSTEAFF.

CDR3 in amino acids: CASRGTVYSNQPQHF. CDR3 DNA: TGTGCCAGTAGGGGGACAGTTTATAGCAATCAGCCCCAGCATTTT. The chain joins TRBV19 to TRBJ1-5, with TRBD1 identical over 7 bases. The V gene end was trimmed by 6 bases and the J gene end by 0 bases; junction bases not matched to a gene: 5. CDR1 is LNHDA, CDR2 SQIVND, per germline (reference sequence). This CDR3 spans 15 amino acids.

The chain is built from TRBV7-3 and TRBJ2-1, with 11 nucleotides matching TRBD2. Germline V CDR1 and CDR2: SGHTA, FQGTGA. The CDR3 length is 15 residues. J gave up 6 bases and V 1 base, and 2 bases lay outside the gene matches. As DNA, the CDR3 is TGTGCCAGCAGCTTAATAGCGGGGGGGGGCAATGAGCAGTTCTTC. Protein sequence: CASSLIAGGGNEQFF. The entire variable domain, with the rest obtained from reference TRBV7-3 and TRBJ2-1, is as follows: GAGVSQTPSNKVTEKGKYVELRCDPISGHTALYWYRQSLGQGPEFLIYFQGTGAADDSGLPNDRFFAVRPEGSVSTLKIQRTERGDSAVYLCASSLIAGGGNEQFFGPGTRLTVL.

This clone has a single count. The chain couples TRBV9 to TRBJ1-1; D is undetermined. The CDR3 has 15 residues. V lost 0 bases to trimming and J lost 1 base, with 10 bases between them. The germline gives CDR1 SGDLS, CDR2 YYNGEE. The CDR3 loop reads CASSVGEDTNTEAFF. The CDR3 DNA reads as TGTGCCAGCAGCGTAGGGGAGGATACGAACACTGAAGCTTTCTTT.

The V call is TRBV27, the J call TRBJ2-3; TRBD2 might be the D (5 bases). Per germline, CDR1 MNHEY and CDR2 SMNVEV (reference sequence). CDR3 length equals 12 residues. V lost 6 bases and J lost 3, with 7 bases in between. As DNA, the CDR3 is TGTGCCAGCAGGACTACTACAGATACGCAGTATTTT. Amino acids: CASRTTTDTQYF.

This chain joins TRBV25-1 and TRBJ1-5, with 7 bases aligning to TRBD1. V lost 3 bases and J lost 5; bases outside the gene matches: 7. The CDR3 consists of 15 residues. Germline lookup yields CDR1 MGHDK and CDR2 SYGVNS. The CDR3: CASSDSGTAHQPQHF. In DNA, the CDR3 is TGTGCCAGCAGTGATTCCGGGACAGCTCATCAGCCCCAGCATTTT.

V gene TRBV27 combines with J gene TRBJ2-5; the match to TRBD1 covers 7 bases. The J call may be incorrect, as the DNA end agrees better with TRBJ2-7. CDR1 is MNHEY, CDR2 SMNVEV, per germline (reference sequence). The length of the CDR3 is 14 residues. CDR3 loop: CASSDGTGAYEQYF. The CDR3 DNA reads TGTGCCAGCAGTGACGGAACAGGGGCCTACGAGCAGTACTTC.

This chain links TRBV7-9 with TRBJ1-1, with a weak D call TRBD1 (5 bases). Germline V gives CDR1 SEHNR, CDR2 FQNEAQ (reference sequence). The CDR3 is 14 amino acids. Trimming took off 4 bases at V and 1 base at J, with 10 bases between the two ends. The DNA for the CDR3 is TGTGCCAGCAGCTCGACCCAGGGGAACACTGAAGCTTTCTTT. Its translation is CASSSTQGNTEAFF.

The V call is TRBV9, the J call TRBJ2-7; 7 nucleotides match TRBD1. Germline values: CDR1 SGDLS, CDR2 YYNGEE. Trimming at V came to 4 bases and at J to 5 bases, leaving 12 bases not matched to a gene. This CDR3 is 15 amino acids long. In nucleotides, the CDR3 is TGTGCCAGCAGCCCCGGGTCGACAGGGTTAAACGAGCAGTACTTC. It encodes CASSPGSTGLNEQYF.

CDR3 region: CASSDTYEQYF. CDR3 coding DNA: TGTGCCAGCAGTGACACCTACGAGCAGTACTTC. The J gene is TRBJ2-7, the V gene TRBV25-1; D not certain. Germline CDR1 is MGHDK and CDR2 is SYGVNS. V was trimmed by 3 bases and J by 2 bases, leaving 2 bases between them. There are 11 residues in the CDR3.

The chain combines TRBV19 with TRBJ2-7, with 8 positions matching TRBD1. CDR3 length: 14 residues. The germline gives CDR1 LNHDA, CDR2 SQIVND (reference sequence). Germline trimming cut 3 bases from V and 4 bases from J; bases unmatched to any gene: 5. Here the CDR3 reads CASSIGRDRYEQYF. CDR3 coding DNA: TGTGCCAGTAGTATCGGGCGGGACAGGTACGAGCAGTACTTC.

This clone was counted between two and nine times. The chain links TRBV27 to TRBJ2-5; D is perhaps TRBD2 (6 bases). The last part of the DNA fits TRBJ2-7 better; the J call may be wrong. Germline V gene lookup returns CDR1 MNHEY and CDR2 SMNVEV (reference sequence). The CDR3 has 14 residues. For the CDR3, the DNA is TGTGCCAGCTCCCCCTCGGGAGCCCTCTACGAGCAGTACTTC. As protein: CASSPSGALYEQYF.

The V gene is TRBV5-1, the J gene TRBJ2-3; D not certain. V shed 4 bases and J shed 0 bases, with 3 bases lying between them. Germline values: CDR1 SGHRS, CDR2 YFSETQ. The CDR3 length is 12 residues. The CDR3 here is CASSLSTDTQYF. The CDR3 DNA reads TGCGCCAGCAGCCTCAGCACAGATACGCAGTATTTT.

This clone was found a few times. V usage is TRBV7-2 and J usage is TRBJ2-3; 10 bases agree with TRBD2. Germline CDR1 and CDR2: SGHTA and FQGNSA. The CDR3 is 16 residues long. V trimming: 5 bases; J trimming: 5 bases; junction bases outside the gene matches: 10. CDR3: CASSPLAGGTGDTQYF. The DNA of the CDR3 is TGTGCCAGCAGCCCTTTAGCGGGGGGCACCGGAGATACGCAGTATTTT.

Note on this clone: The junction differs from germline at one of its ends, possibly a read error. The chain has TRBV13 and TRBJ1-2; D is ambiguous. Per the germline V gene, CDR1 is PRHDT and CDR2 is FYEKMQ (reference sequence). The CDR3 has 15 amino acids. CDR3 sequence reads: CASSLGTGMDYGYPF. CDR3 DNA: TGTGCCAGCAGCTTAGGGACGGGAATGGACTATGGCTACCCCTTC.

The chain has TRBV28 and TRBJ2-7; D might be TRBD1 (7 bases). This CDR3 has 15 residues. CDR1 and CDR2 from the germline V gene are MDHEN and SYDVKM. Trimming left V 6 bases short and J 3 bases short, with 18 bases between. CDR3 coding DNA: TGTGCCAGCAGCGGGTTTGGAGGGGGCGACTACGAGCAGTACTTC. Translation: CASSGFGGGDYEQYF.

This chain uses TRBV6-1 with TRBJ1-3; D may be TRBD1 (6 bases). The germline V gene encodes CDR1 MNHNS and CDR2 SASEGT. V was trimmed by 6 bases and J by 2 bases, leaving 14 bases between them. This CDR3 spans 15 amino acids. CDR3 bases: TGTGCCAGCAGCGTCGACAGGCTTACTGGAAACACCATATATTTT. Its translation is CASSVDRLTGNTIYF.

This chain links TRBV7-9 with TRBJ2-5; D ambiguous. This CDR3 is 13 amino acids long. The germline V and J ends were trimmed by 3 bases and 3 bases, with 8 bases remaining between them. CDR1 and CDR2 (germline): SEHNR, FQNEAQ (reference sequence). For the CDR3, the DNA is TGTGCCAGCAGCTTTTTTGTAGAAGAGACCCAGTACTTC. Translated, it gives CASSFFVEETQYF. Complete variable domain (other parts from reference TRBV7-9 and TRBJ2-5): DTGVSQNPRHKITKRGQNVTFRCDPISEHNRLYWYRQTLGQGPEFLTYFQNEAQLEKSRLLSDRFSAERPKGSFSTLEIQRTEQGDSAMYLCASSFFVEETQYFGPGTRLLVL.

The gene calls are TRBV5-8 and TRBJ2-1; D is unresolved. The germline gives CDR1 SGHTS, CDR2 YDEGEE. This CDR3 has 16 amino acids. The ends were cut back, 4 bases at V and 0 bases at J, with 14 bases in the middle. The CDR3 nucleotides are TGTGCCAGCAGCGACCTGTTAAGGAGCTCCTACAATGAGCAGTTCTTC. This gives the protein CASSDLLRSSYNEQFF.

The rearrangement uses TRBV10-3 and TRBJ2-2; 8 nucleotides agree with TRBD2. The length of the CDR3 is 15 residues. The J segment lost 6 bases and the V segment lost 5 bases, leaving 8 bases of the junction unmatched. Germline lookup yields CDR1 ENHRY and CDR2 SYGVKD. The CDR3 region is CAISNDRGGPGELFF. The DNA of the CDR3 is TGTGCCATCAGTAACGACCGGGGGGGGCCCGGGGAGCTGTTTTTT.

The chain recombines TRBV15 with TRBJ2-5, with 9 bases fitting TRBD2. There are 14 residues in the CDR3. V was pared by 3 bases and J by 4 bases, with 3 bases of the junction left unmatched. Germline CDR1 and CDR2: LNHNV and YYDKDF (reference sequence). CDR3 DNA: TGTGCCACCAGCAGCGCGGGGGGGGCAGAGACCCAGTACTTC. The encoded protein is CATSSAGGAETQYF.

The chain joins TRBV10-3 to TRBJ2-3; D uncertain. The CDR3 consists of 14 residues. The germline V gene encodes CDR1 ENHRY and CDR2 SYGVKD. Trimming took 3 bases from V and 6 from J, leaving 13 bases between them. The CDR3 reads CAISESGPSDTQYF. For the CDR3, the DNA is TGTGCCATCAGTGAATCTGGGCCCAGCGATACGCAGTATTTT.

The V gene is TRBV7-9, the J gene TRBJ2-1; a possible D gene is TRBD2 (5 bases). CDR1 and CDR2 (germline): SEHNR, FQNEAQ (reference sequence). V was pared by 5 bases and J by 8 bases, with 19 bases between. The CDR3 totals 15 residues. CDR3 in amino acids: CASSPPNGDWDEQFF. CDR3 in DNA: TGTGCCAGCAGCCCACCAAACGGGGATTGGGATGAGCAGTTCTTC. Full variable domain (outside the CDR3, taken from reference TRBV7-9 and TRBJ2-1): DTGVSQNPRHKITKRGQNVTFRCDPISEHNRLYWYRQTLGQGPEFLTYFQNEAQLEKSRLLSDRFSAERPKGSFSTLEIQRTEQGDSAMYLCASSPPNGDWDEQFFGPGTRLTVL.

The J gene is TRBJ2-2, the V gene TRBV25-1; 10 bases line up with TRBD1. Germline V gene sequence: CDR1 MGHDK, CDR2 SYGVNS. There are 16 residues in the CDR3. Trimming cost V 4 bases and J 3 bases; bases outside gene matches: 5. The DNA of the CDR3 is TGTGCCAGCAGTGCCCCGGACAGGGGGGACACCGGGGAGCTGTTTTTT. It yields the protein CASSAPDRGDTGELFF.

V usage is TRBV30 and J usage is TRBJ2-5; 9 bases map to TRBD2. The CDR3 is 17 residues long. Germline lookup yields CDR1 GTSNPN and CDR2 SVGIG (reference sequence). The J segment lost 5 bases and the V segment lost 1 base, leaving 14 bases of the junction unmatched. The CDR3 nucleotides read TGTGCCTGGAGTGCCCCCCTCTTAGCGGGGGCGCGGGAGACCCAGTACTTC. It specifies CAWSAPLLAGARETQYF.